This T cell receptor (beta chain) was profiled in a study of beta chain features in type 1 diabetes. Study as a whole: Examination of sorted cells across all samples involved roughly 100 million cells.

The study reverse transcribed the entire isolated RNA, so it sequenced expressed TCRB transcripts. The read count averaged around 3.5 million across naive, central memory and regulatory T cell samples. Method: immunoSEQ multiplex PCR; TCRdb's copy keeps in-frame clones and lacks some. The sample has around 40,000 clones; 64% are singletons. V dropped 0 bases and J dropped 3; count of bases not matched to a gene: 4. The CDR3 sequence is 16 residues long. Germline CDR1 SGHRS, CDR2 YFSETQ. The clonotype comes from a woman aged 25 to 45 in good health. The chain employs TRBV5-1 and TRBJ2-7; TRBD2 agrees at 12 bases. The sequenced sample consisted of Tregs from blood. This chain's CDR3 is CASSLGLAGAYYEQYF. CDR3 coding DNA: TGCGCCAGCAGCTTGGGACTAGCGGGGGCATACTACGAGCAGTACTTC.